These 23 T cell receptor beta chains were sequenced from one sample in a study. TCRdb re-derived calls from the 5' RACE reads in MiXCR, one entry per CDR3 protein. There are 10,000 or so distinct CDR3 sequences in the sample; 27% occur only once, and under 5.5% lies in the top ten. Sequencing was done on a sample of naive CD4+ T cells sorted from a lymph node. Subset reported: naive CD4+ T cells, CD4+CD45RA+CD25-. These receptors all stem from a female donor with breast cancer.

A remark on this clonotype: One base away lies a much larger clone, so this may be a sequencing read error. The CDR3 DNA is TGCAGTGCTAGTGGAGGGTTTTCGGGTCGCGAGCGGTACTTC. Its protein is CSASGGFSGRERYF. V is TRBV20-1 and J is TRBJ2-7; tentative D call: TRBD2 (6 bases). In germline, CDR1 is DFQATT, CDR2 SNEGSKA (reference sequence). The CDR3 consists of 14 residues.

The CDR3 nucleotides read TGTGCCAGCAAAGATACCGGGACAGGGATCTATGGCTACACCTTC. This translates into CASKDTGTGIYGYTF. This chain joins TRBV6-6 and TRBJ1-2; TRBD1 matches at 9 bases. CDR1 MNHNY and CDR2 SVGAGI come from the germline V gene (reference sequence). This CDR3 comprises 15 residues. Trimming took 7 bases from V and 4 from J; bases not matched to a gene: 10.

This clonotype was counted many times. The chain uses TRBV12-3 or TRBV12-4 and TRBJ2-1; 7 bases map to TRBD2. The CDR3 consists of 14 residues. V trimming: 5 bases; J trimming: 5 bases; junction bases outside the gene matches: 6. DNA for the CDR3: TGTGCCAGCAGTGTGACTAGCCAAAACAATGAGCAGTTCTTC. It yields the protein CASSVTSQNNEQFF.

By share, this clonotype ranks as medium-sized. This chain uses TRBV20-1 with TRBJ2-5, with D maybe TRBD1 (6 bases). V was trimmed by 3 bases and J by 3 bases, leaving 8 bases between them. Per the germline V gene, CDR1 is DFQATT and CDR2 is SNEGSKA (reference sequence). The CDR3 covers 12 residues. The chain's CDR3 is CSARYREETQYF. CDR3 bases: TGCAGTGCTAGGTACAGGGAAGAGACCCAGTACTTC.

This clonotype is categorized as large (0.1 to 1%). CDR3 loop: CSVEPLTSGSADTQYF. For the CDR3, the DNA is TGCAGCGTTGAACCCCTCACTAGCGGGAGTGCAGATACGCAGTATTTT. The genes are TRBV29-1 and TRBJ2-3, with 11 bases lining up with TRBD2. Germline CDR1 SQVTM, CDR2 ANQGSEA. This CDR3 region has 16 residues. Unmatched junction bases numbered 8, after V lost 2 bases and J lost 4 bases.

This clonotype turned up a few times. The CDR3 loop reads CASSPQTGPANSPLHF. CDR3 nucleotide sequence: TGCGCCAGCAGCCCGCAGACGGGACCTGCTAATTCACCCCTCCACTTT. This rearrangement joins TRBV4-1 to TRBJ1-6, with D maybe TRBD1 (5 bases). The CDR3 has 16 amino acids. Trimming took off 4 bases at V and 6 bases at J, with 16 bases between the two ends. CDR1 is MGHRA and CDR2 is YSYEKL in the germline V gene.

The J gene is TRBJ1-4, the V gene TRBV11-2; 12 nucleotides agree with TRBD1. The CDR3 sequence is 20 residues long. Trimming removed 1 base from V and 10 bases from J; junction bases left unmatched: 19. Per germline, CDR1 SGHAT and CDR2 FQNNGV. The CDR3 region is CASSLGRPGQGAGKGVKLFF. The CDR3 DNA reads TGTGCCAGCAGCTTAGGCAGACCGGGACAGGGGGCCGGGAAGGGCGTAAAACTGTTTTTT.

This clonotype was detected only once. A much larger clone lies one base from this, so it may be a read error. The chain joins TRBV6-5 to TRBJ1-3; weak D call: TRBD1 (5 bases). Trimming left V 2 bases short and J 12 bases short, with 23 bases between. This CDR3 comprises 16 residues. Germline V gives CDR1 MNHEY, CDR2 SVGAGI. The CDR3 region is CASSYKAGSVVDIIYF. CDR3 nucleotide sequence: TGTGCCAGCAGTTACAAGGCAGGGAGTGTAGTGGACATCATATATTTT.

With regard to this clonotype: Sequence at one end of the junction differs from germline and may be a read error. The chain uses TRBV6-5 and TRBJ2-3, with 10 bases fitting TRBD2. The CDR3 totals 16 residues. The germline V gene has CDR1 MNHEY and CDR2 SVGAGI. CDR3 residues: CASSYSLAGRTDTQYF. Here the CDR3 DNA reads TGTGCCAGCAGTTACTCACTAGCGGGGCGCACGGATACGCAGTATTTT.

The chain uses TRBV20-1 and TRBJ1-2; tentative D call: TRBD1 (6 bases). CDR1 is DFQATT, CDR2 SNEGSKA, per germline (reference sequence). Trimming stripped 0 bases from V and 7 bases from J, with 15 bases between. This CDR3 has 14 residues. The CDR3 loop is CSARDGDKQAGYTF. DNA for the CDR3: TGCAGTGCTAGAGATGGGGACAAGCAGGCTGGCTACACCTTC.

V is TRBV15 and J is TRBJ1-2; D perhaps matches TRBD1 (5 bases). Germline assignment: CDR1 LNHNV and CDR2 YYDKDF (reference sequence). The V end was cut by 1 base, the J end by 8 bases, with 14 bases between. This CDR3 contains 14 residues. CDR3 amino acids: CATSRAPTEIGYTF. The CDR3 region has the DNA TGTGCCACCAGCAGAGCACCGACAGAAATCGGCTACACCTTC.

About this clonotype itself: No conserved phenylalanine or tryptophan is present at the end of the CDR3, so a read error is the likely explanation. The rearrangement joins TRBV5-1 to TRBJ2-1, with 7 bases lining up with TRBD2. Germline-derived CDR1 and CDR2 are SGHRS and YFSETQ. The CDR3 runs 17 residues. The DNA for the CDR3 is TGCGCCAGTAGTCCCCCGGGCGGGAGCGTGTCCTACAAAGAGCAGTTCCTC. Translation: CASSPPGGSVSYKEQFL.

This clonotype was recorded at least ten times. The chain recombines TRBV19 with TRBJ2-7; D is possibly TRBD2 (5 bases). This CDR3 is built from 12 residues. V lost 6 bases and J 1 base, leaving 7 bases between the germline ends. Germline loops: CDR1 LNHDA, CDR2 SQIVND (reference sequence). The CDR3 sequence is CASRAESYEQYF. The DNA for the CDR3 is TGTGCCAGTAGAGCGGAATCCTACGAGCAGTACTTC.

On this clonotype: A much larger clone lies a single base off, so this may be a read error. The V and J genes are TRBV7-3 and TRBJ2-1, with TRBD2 matching over 11 bases. Germline CDR1 SGHTA, CDR2 FQGTGA. The CDR3 runs 14 residues. The CDR3 reads CAGSEGLAENEQFF. Written as DNA, the CDR3 is TGTGCCGGCAGCGAGGGACTAGCGGAGAATGAGCAGTTCTTC. Combining the CDR3 with reference TRBV7-3 and TRBJ2-1 gives the whole variable domain GAGVSQTPSNKVTEKGKYVELRCDPISGHTALYWYRQSLGQGPEFLIYFQGTGAADDSGLPNDRFFAVRPEGSVSTLKIQRTERGDSAVYLCAGSEGLAENEQFFGPGTRLTVL.

This clonotype is labeled medium-sized (0.01 to 0.1%). The chain has TRBV10-3 and TRBJ2-3, with 10 bases that match TRBD2. The CDR3 totals 14 residues. J gave up 1 base and V 8 bases, and 3 bases lay outside the gene matches. Germline V gene lookup returns CDR1 ENHRY and CDR2 SYGVKD. The CDR3 DNA is TGTGCCATCTCCGGACTAGCGGGCACAGATACGCAGTATTTT. Protein sequence: CAISGLAGTDTQYF.

V usage is TRBV6-2 or TRBV6-3 and J usage is TRBJ2-7; D gene uncertain. V gave up 7 bases and J gave up 7 bases, with 14 bases separating them. This CDR3 is 12 amino acids long. Per germline, CDR1 MNHEY and CDR2 SVGEGT. The CDR3 loop reads CASNPFPGEQYF. CDR3 nucleotide sequence: TGTGCCAGCAACCCTTTCCCAGGAGAGCAGTACTTC.

This rearrangement joins TRBV29-1 to TRBJ2-5; D remains ambiguous. The CDR3 length is 12 residues. Germline values: CDR1 SQVTM, CDR2 ANQGSEA. Trimming took 7 bases from V and 4 from J, leaving 13 bases between them. The CDR3: CSAVQILETQYF. In DNA form, the CDR3 reads TGCAGCGCTGTTCAGATTCTAGAGACCCAGTACTTC.

This clonotype is labeled as medium-sized. This chain joins TRBV25-1 and TRBJ2-1, with D possibly TRBD2 on 5 matching bases. The ends were cut back, 3 bases at V and 7 bases at J, with 16 bases in the middle. The CDR3 consists of 15 residues. CDR1 and CDR2 (germline): MGHDK, SYGVNS. The CDR3 DNA is TGTGCCAGCAGTGACCCGGAGGTGCCGGCAAATGAGCAGTTCTTC. As protein: CASSDPEVPANEQFF.

On this clonotype: A junction boundary mismatches the germline segment, possibly from a read error. The chain couples TRBV5-1 to TRBJ2-1, with 7 bases fitting TRBD2. CDR3 size: 15 residues. Germline-derived CDR1 and CDR2 are SGHRS and YFSETQ. The CDR3 nucleotides read TGCGCCAGCAGCACCAAGCGGGACCCCTACAATGAGCAGTCCTTC. Its translation is CASSTKRDPYNEQSF.

Remarks on this clonotype: This could be a read error, since a much larger clone is one nucleotide away. This is likely a read error, given that the CDR3 carries no conserved phenylalanine or tryptophan at its end. The V and J genes are TRBV12-3 or TRBV12-4 and TRBJ1-2; no firm D call. This CDR3 comprises 11 residues. The V gene lost 4 bases and the J gene lost 6 bases, with 6 bases spanning the gap. CDR3 nucleotides: TGTGCCAGCAGTTACGGGGATGGCTACACCCTC. Translated, it gives CASSYGDGYTL.

Many counts were recorded for this clonotype. This sequence joins TRBV5-6 and TRBJ2-3, with D possibly TRBD1 on 5 matching bases. The CDR3 loop spans 14 amino acids. V lost 0 bases and J 4 bases, leaving 9 bases between the germline ends. Germline V gene sequence: CDR1 SGHDT, CDR2 YYEEEE. CDR3 coding DNA: TGTGCCAGCAGCTTGGGAGCAGGGCCAGATACGCAGTATTTT. Translating it yields CASSLGAGPDTQYF.

This clonotype was seen only once. This chain connects TRBV2 to TRBJ1-1, with D uncertain. CDR1 SNHLY and CDR2 FYNNEI come from the germline V gene. Trimming removed 1 base from V and 9 bases from J, with 6 bases in between. The CDR3 is 11 residues long. CDR3 sequence: CASSEGVKAFF. Written as DNA, the CDR3 is TGTGCCAGCAGTGAAGGGGTAAAAGCTTTCTTT.

In the case of this clonotype: Since the CDR3 does not end with the conserved phenylalanine or tryptophan, this likely comes from a read error. The chain employs TRBV7-6 and TRBJ2-5; 8 nucleotides agree with TRBD2. The CDR3 is 15 residues long. In germline, CDR1 is SGHVS, CDR2 FNYEAQ. V lost 1 base and J lost 6; bases outside the gene matches: 7. The CDR3 DNA is TGTGCCAGCAGCTTAGTCCGCGGGGGGCCAAAGACCCAGTACTCC. Translation: CASSLVRGGPKTQYS.